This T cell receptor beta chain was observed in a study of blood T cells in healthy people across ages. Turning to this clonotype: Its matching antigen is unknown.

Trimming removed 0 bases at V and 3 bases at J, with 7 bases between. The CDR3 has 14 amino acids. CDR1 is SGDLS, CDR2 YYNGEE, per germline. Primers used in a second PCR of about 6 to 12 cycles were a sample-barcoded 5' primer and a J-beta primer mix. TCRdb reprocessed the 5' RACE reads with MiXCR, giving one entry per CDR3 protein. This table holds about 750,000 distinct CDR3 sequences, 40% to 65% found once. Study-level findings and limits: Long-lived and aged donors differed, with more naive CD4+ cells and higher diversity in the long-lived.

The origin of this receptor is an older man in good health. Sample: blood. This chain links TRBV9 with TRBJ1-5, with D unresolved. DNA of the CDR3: TGTGCCAGCAGCGTAGTTACAATCAATCAGCCCCAGCATTTT. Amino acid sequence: CASSVVTINQPQHF. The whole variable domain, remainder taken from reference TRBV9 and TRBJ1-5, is DSGVTQTPKHLITATGQRVTLRCSPRSGDLSVYWYQQSLDQGLQFLIQYYNGEERAKGNILERFSAQQFPDLHSELNLSSLELGDSALYFCASSVVTINQPQHFGDGTRLSIL.